Below, 15 T cell receptor beta chains from the same sample are listed, as sequenced in a study of blood T cell repertoires in COVID-19 (dated by TCRdb to 2019 to 2021). Receptor amplification or capture employed the immunoSEQ multiplex PCR assay. Here the immuneACCESS table is served through TCRdb, limited to in-frame sequences with V and J called. Missing clones are a known gap in these copies; in checked studies unresolved V genes cover under half, and the rest lacks a known reason. The sample table contains about 440,000 clones; only one count was recorded for around 89% of them. Of the sample, roughly 12% falls within the top ten clones. The sequencing input was peripheral blood. These receptors all stem from a woman aged 50 to 60 with COVID-19, enrolled during active disease.

The chain links TRBV5-6 to TRBJ1-1, with a tentative D call TRBD1 (6 bases). The germline V gene encodes CDR1 SGHDT and CDR2 YYEEEE. The CDR3 contains 13 residues. V was cut by 4 bases and J by 6 bases, with 13 bases left in between. The CDR3 DNA is TGTGCCAGCAGCCCGCGGGGGGGCCCTGAAGCTTTCTTT. It encodes CASSPRGGPEAFF.

J is TRBJ2-2 and V is TRBV24-1, with D possibly matching TRBD2 (6 bases). The CDR3 is made up of 13 amino acids. Trimming pared 9 bases from V and 3 bases from J, leaving 10 bases between. Germline CDR1 KGHDR, CDR2 SFDVKD. The CDR3 reads CATGGWDTGELFF. Written as DNA, the CDR3 is TGTGCCACCGGAGGGTGGGACACCGGGGAGCTGTTTTTT.

This clone was seen a single time. The chain has TRBV6-5 and TRBJ2-7; D gene ambiguous. Germline loops: CDR1 MNHEY, CDR2 SVGAGI. V lost 2 bases and J lost 2, with 10 bases in between. This CDR3 is built from 14 residues. The CDR3 loop reads CASSYRSPTYEQYF. DNA of the CDR3: TGTGCCAGCAGTTACAGGAGCCCAACCTACGAGCAGTACTTC.

V and J are TRBV28 and TRBJ2-3, with D possibly TRBD1 on 7 matching bases. This CDR3 region has 18 residues. V lost 1 base, J lost 5 bases, and 22 bases lay in between. Per germline, CDR1 MDHEN and CDR2 SYDVKM. The CDR3 loop reads CASSLYNGFGGGRDTQYF. The CDR3 DNA follows: TGTGCCAGCAGTTTATATAATGGGTTCGGAGGGGGCAGAGATACGCAGTATTTT.

This clone was counted a few times. Other DNA sequences in this specimen translate into the identical CDR3. The rearrangement uses TRBV7-9 and TRBJ2-3; D might be TRBD2 (6 bases). Germline V gives CDR1 SEHNR, CDR2 FQNEAQ (reference sequence). The CDR3 totals 14 residues. Trimming left V 2 bases short and J 1 base short, with 7 bases between. The chain's CDR3 is CASSLTGGTDTQYF. The CDR3 nucleotides read TGTGCCAGCAGCTTAACGGGGGGCACAGATACGCAGTATTTT.

The J gene is TRBJ2-7, the V gene TRBV19; D is perhaps TRBD1 (5 bases). V gave up 4 bases and J gave up 2 bases, with 12 bases separating them. The CDR3 length is 14 residues. Germline CDR1 reads LNHDA; CDR2 reads SQIVND (reference sequence). As DNA, the CDR3 is TGTGCCAGTAGTACCGGACAAGTTACCTACGAGCAGTACTTC. It translates to CASSTGQVTYEQYF. Supplemented by reference TRBV19 and TRBJ2-7, the full variable domain reads DGGITQSPKYLFRKEGQNVTLSCEQNLNHDAMYWYRQDPGQGLRLIYYSQIVNDFQKGDIAEGYSVSREKKESFPLTVTSAQKNPTAFYLCASSTGQVTYEQYFGPGTRLTVT.

The rearrangement links TRBV19 to TRBJ1-4, with D unresolved. Trimming removed 1 base at V and 3 bases at J, with 6 bases between. This CDR3 region has 14 residues. The germline V gene encodes CDR1 LNHDA and CDR2 SQIVND (reference sequence). The CDR3 nucleotides are TGTGCCAGTAGTATAGCGGGATCTAATGAAAAACTGTTTTTT. Encoded protein: CASSIAGSNEKLFF.

This rearrangement joins TRBV11-2 to TRBJ2-3; D uncertain. V lost 1 base and J 2 bases, leaving 10 bases between the germline ends. CDR3 length: 15 amino acids. CDR1 SGHAT and CDR2 FQNNGV come from the germline V gene. The CDR3 bases are TGTGCCAGCAGCTTAGTATCGGGTACCACAGATACGCAGTATTTT. Its translation is CASSLVSGTTDTQYF.

The chain is built from TRBV5-1 and TRBJ1-3; the match to TRBD1 covers 9 bases. V shed 4 bases, J shed 7 bases, and the junction held 9 bases outside the gene matches. From germline, CDR1 is SGHRS and CDR2 YFSETQ. The CDR3 is 15 residues long. CDR3 coding DNA: TGCGCCAGCAGCCACCTCGGGGACAGGGAGAACACCATATATTTT. Translation: CASSHLGDRENTIYF. The full variable domain, with the rest looked up from reference TRBV5-1 and TRBJ1-3, is KAGVTQTPRYLIKTRGQQVTLSCSPISGHRSVSWYQQTPGQGLQFLFEYFSETQRNKGNFPGRFSGRQFSNSRSEMNVSTLELGDSALYLCASSHLGDRENTIYFGEGSWLTVV.

The chain employs TRBV19 and TRBJ2-2, with a weak D call TRBD2 (6 bases). The V gene's germline CDR1 is LNHDA and CDR2 SQIVND (reference sequence). The CDR3 length is 17 residues. The V end lost 3 bases, the J end lost 1 base, and 15 bases lay between the germline ends. The CDR3 spells CASSMPPWGVNTGELFF. The DNA of the CDR3 is TGTGCCAGTAGTATGCCCCCTTGGGGGGTGAACACCGGGGAGCTGTTTTTT. Full variable domain (remainder filled in from reference TRBV19 and TRBJ2-2): DGGITQSPKYLFRKEGQNVTLSCEQNLNHDAMYWYRQDPGQGLRLIYYSQIVNDFQKGDIAEGYSVSREKKESFPLTVTSAQKNPTAFYLCASSMPPWGVNTGELFFGEGSRLTVL.

The CDR3 here is CASSPMGTGTEAFF. DNA for the CDR3: TGTGCCAGCAGCCCCATGGGGACAGGCACTGAAGCTTTCTTT. This rearrangement joins TRBV7-9 to TRBJ1-1; 8 nucleotides match TRBD1. The CDR3 totals 14 residues. Trimming at V came to 5 bases and at J to 4 bases, leaving 6 bases not matched to a gene. CDR1 SEHNR and CDR2 FQNEAQ come from the germline V gene (reference sequence).

This chain uses TRBV19 with TRBJ1-2, with D unresolved. V was clipped by 5 bases and J by 0 bases, with 10 bases between them. This CDR3 is 14 amino acids long. The V gene's germline CDR1 is LNHDA and CDR2 SQIVND (reference sequence). For the CDR3, the DNA is TGTGCCAGTAGTCCCTCTACGGCTAACTATGGCTACACCTTC. It yields the protein CASSPSTANYGYTF. Complete variable domain (other parts from reference TRBV19 and TRBJ1-2): DGGITQSPKYLFRKEGQNVTLSCEQNLNHDAMYWYRQDPGQGLRLIYYSQIVNDFQKGDIAEGYSVSREKKESFPLTVTSAQKNPTAFYLCASSPSTANYGYTFGSGTRLTVV.

The genes are TRBV19 and TRBJ2-1; TRBD2 matches at 9 bases. The CDR3 spans 15 residues. Trimming took 5 bases from V and 3 from J; bases not matched to a gene: 5. Germline CDR1 is LNHDA and CDR2 is SQIVND (reference sequence). The CDR3 is CASSRAGGRYNEQFF. CDR3 nucleotide sequence: TGTGCCAGTAGTCGGGCGGGGGGGCGCTACAATGAGCAGTTCTTC.

The chain carries TRBV12-3 or TRBV12-4 and TRBJ1-1, with 7 bases aligning to TRBD1. V lost 1 base, J lost 8 bases, and 4 bases stayed unmatched. There are 13 residues in the CDR3. The CDR3 loop reads CASSLEVTGEAFF. DNA for the CDR3: TGTGCCAGCAGTTTAGAGGTGACAGGGGAAGCTTTCTTT.

V usage is TRBV12-5 and J usage is TRBJ2-7; a possible D gene is TRBD2 (5 bases). Trimming took off 1 base at V and 2 bases at J, with 15 bases between the two ends. This CDR3 spans 16 amino acids. The germline CDR1 and CDR2 sequences are LGHNT and FRNRAP. The DNA for the CDR3 is TGTGCTAGTGGTTTGGCACCCGGGCTAGCAACCTACGAGCAGTACTTC. It is translated as CASGLAPGLATYEQYF.